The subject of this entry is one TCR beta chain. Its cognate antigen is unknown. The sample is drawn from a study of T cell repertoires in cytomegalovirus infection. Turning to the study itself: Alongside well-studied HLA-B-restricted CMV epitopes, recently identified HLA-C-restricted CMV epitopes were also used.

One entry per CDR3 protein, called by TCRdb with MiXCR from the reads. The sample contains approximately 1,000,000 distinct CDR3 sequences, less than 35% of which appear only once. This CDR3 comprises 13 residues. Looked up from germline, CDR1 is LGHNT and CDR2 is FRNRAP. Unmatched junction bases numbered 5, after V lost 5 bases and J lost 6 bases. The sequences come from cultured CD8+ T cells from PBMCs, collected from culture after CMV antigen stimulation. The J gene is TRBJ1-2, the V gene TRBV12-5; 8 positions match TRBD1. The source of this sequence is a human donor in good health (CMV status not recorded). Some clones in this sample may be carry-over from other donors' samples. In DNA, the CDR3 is TGTGCTAGTGGTCAGGACAGGGTCGATGGCTACACCTTC. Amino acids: CASGQDRVDGYTF. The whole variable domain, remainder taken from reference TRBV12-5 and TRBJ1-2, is DARVTQTPRHKVTEMGQEVTMRCQPILGHNTVFWYRQTMMQGLELLAYFRNRAPLDDSGMPKDRFSAEMPDATLATLKIQPSEPRDSAVYFCASGQDRVDGYTFGSGTRLTVV.